This T cell receptor beta chain was sequenced in a study of blood T cell repertoires in COVID-19. Whole-study context: T cells, B-cell-depleted T cells, or PBMCs supplied cDNA or gDNA.

In its sample, this clone was seen once. V lost 4 bases and J 6 bases, leaving 19 bases between the germline ends. This CDR3 has 15 residues. Germline lookup yields CDR1 SGDLS and CDR2 YYNGEE. The authors' processing: Using reference gene primer amplification, nucleated cell counts were estimated. Method: immunoSEQ multiplex PCR; TCRdb's copy keeps in-frame clones and lacks some. V and J calls and clone size are those listed in that table; D and trimming were worked out from the DNA. The data hold about 300,000 clones, with 88% observed a single time. The sequencing input was peripheral blood. The genes are TRBV9 and TRBJ1-2; D gene ambiguous. This receptor was identified in a man aged 18 to 30 with active or convalescent COVID-19. CDR3 amino acids: CASSSSKAAMDGYTF. CDR3 nucleotides: TGTGCCAGCAGCTCCTCAAAGGCGGCAATGGATGGCTACACCTTC.